These 4 T cell receptor beta chains share one sample of origin, sequenced in a study of cytotoxic CD8 clonotypes in ibrutinib-treated CLL. Assay: immunoSEQ multiplex PCR; the TCRdb copy retains only in-frame clones and omits some. Of about 89,000 clones listed, around 73% were seen once; the top ten hold under 35%. The sequencing used PBMCs, collected after 12 months of ibrutinib treatment. Receptors originate from a human donor with chronic lymphocytic leukemia.

By share, this clone counts as large. The chain recombines TRBV7-9 with TRBJ2-5, with TRBD2 matching 9 bases. The germline gives CDR1 SEHNR, CDR2 FQNEAQ (reference sequence). Losses at the gene ends were 7 bases for V and 1 base for J; bases not matched to a gene: 7. This CDR3 region has 15 residues. The DNA of the CDR3 is TGTGCCAGCAACATTTTAGCGGGGGCCCAAGAGACCCAGTACTTC. Translating it yields CASNILAGAQETQYF.

V gene TRBV7-9 combines with J gene TRBJ2-7; 11 nucleotides align to TRBD1. CDR1 and CDR2 from the germline V gene are SEHNR and FQNEAQ (reference sequence). The ends lost 4 bases at V and 5 bases at J; junction bases unmatched: 4. This CDR3 contains 14 residues. DNA of the CDR3: TGTGCCAGCAGCTCCGGGACAGGGGGGAACGAGCAGTACTTC. It yields the protein CASSSGTGGNEQYF.

V is TRBV5-1 and J is TRBJ2-7; D call uncertain. The CDR3 spans 12 residues. V lost 1 base and J lost 0, with 2 bases in between. From germline, CDR1 is SGHRS and CDR2 YFSETQ. CDR3 sequence: CASSLTSYEQYF. The CDR3 nucleotides are TGCGCCAGCAGCTTGACCTCCTACGAGCAGTACTTC.

J is TRBJ2-5 and V is TRBV9; 8 positions match TRBD2. The CDR3 totals 14 residues. Germline loops: CDR1 SGDLS, CDR2 YYNGEE. V lost 3 bases, J lost 4 bases, and 5 bases stayed unmatched. The DNA of the CDR3 is TGTGCCAGCAGCGCCGGGGGGGTAAGAGAGACCCAGTACTTC. Its protein product is CASSAGGVRETQYF.